The 7 T cell receptor beta chains reported below all come from one sample, sequenced in a study of blood T cell repertoires in COVID-19. Produced via immunoSEQ multiplex PCR; TCRdb's table is partial and in-frame only. This sample has about 72,000 clones, with over 80% found just once. Sample: peripheral blood. The source is a woman older than 75 with acute or convalescent COVID-19.

Written as DNA, the CDR3 is TGTGCCAGCAGTTTAGCGGGACGGCAGGGATACGAGACCCAGTACTTC. Its translation: CASSLAGRQGYETQYF. The chain uses TRBV27 and TRBJ2-5; TRBD2 might be the D (6 bases). Per the germline V gene, CDR1 is MNHEY and CDR2 is SMNVEV (reference sequence). The germline V and J ends were trimmed by 2 bases and 5 bases, with 18 bases remaining between them. The CDR3 is 16 amino acids.

This clone was found once. This rearrangement joins TRBV6-1 to TRBJ1-5; D is ambiguous. Germline CDR1 and CDR2: MNHNS and SASEGT. Trimming stripped 0 bases from V and 5 bases from J, with 11 bases between. The CDR3 sequence is 15 residues long. The CDR3 DNA reads TGTGCCAGCAGTGAAGCAGGCGGGTCCGATCAGCCCCAGCATTTT. It specifies CASSEAGGSDQPQHF.

The CDR3 DNA is TGTGCCAGTAGAGATCTCAGGGGGCGCGGACAGCCCCAGCATTTT. Translated, it gives CASRDLRGRGQPQHF. The chain joins TRBV19 to TRBJ1-5; 8 positions agree with TRBD1. This CDR3 is built from 15 residues. V shed 6 bases, J shed 7 bases, and the junction held 11 bases outside the gene matches. From germline, CDR1 is LNHDA and CDR2 SQIVND (reference sequence).

This sequence joins TRBV28 and TRBJ1-1; D is undetermined. Trimming removed 5 bases at V and 0 bases at J, with 10 bases between. Germline assignment: CDR1 MDHEN and CDR2 SYDVKM. The CDR3 consists of 14 residues. CDR3 sequence (DNA): TGTGCCAGCAGTATCGGCGGTTTGAACACTGAAGCTTTCTTT. It is translated as CASSIGGLNTEAFF.

This clone was seen more than once but under ten times. The rearrangement joins TRBV27 to TRBJ1-3; the match to TRBD1 covers 7 bases. Germline CDR1 is MNHEY and CDR2 is SMNVEV (reference sequence). The CDR3 has 16 amino acids. V trimming: 4 bases; J trimming: 4 bases; junction bases outside the gene matches: 10. CDR3 sequence reads: CASSSTGVPGGNTIYF. The CDR3 DNA sequence: TGTGCCAGCAGTTCCACAGGGGTCCCGGGAGGAAACACCATATATTTT.

The rearrangement uses TRBV15 and TRBJ2-1, with D tentatively TRBD2 (6 bases). V shed 3 bases and J shed 3 bases, with 21 bases lying between them. The CDR3 length is 18 residues. The germline V gene encodes CDR1 LNHNV and CDR2 YYDKDF (reference sequence). The CDR3 sequence is CATSRGLQEGGIYNEQFF. In DNA, the CDR3 is TGTGCCACCAGCAGGGGTCTCCAGGAGGGCGGGATCTACAATGAGCAGTTCTTC.

The V gene is TRBV12-5, the J gene TRBJ1-1, with 7 bases identical to TRBD1. Per germline, CDR1 LGHNT and CDR2 FRNRAP. CDR3 length equals 13 residues. The trim removed 3 bases at V and 6 bases at J, leaving 4 bases unmatched. CDR3 amino acids: CASGFQGVSEAFF. The CDR3, as DNA: TGTGCTAGTGGTTTCCAGGGGGTGTCTGAAGCTTTCTTT.